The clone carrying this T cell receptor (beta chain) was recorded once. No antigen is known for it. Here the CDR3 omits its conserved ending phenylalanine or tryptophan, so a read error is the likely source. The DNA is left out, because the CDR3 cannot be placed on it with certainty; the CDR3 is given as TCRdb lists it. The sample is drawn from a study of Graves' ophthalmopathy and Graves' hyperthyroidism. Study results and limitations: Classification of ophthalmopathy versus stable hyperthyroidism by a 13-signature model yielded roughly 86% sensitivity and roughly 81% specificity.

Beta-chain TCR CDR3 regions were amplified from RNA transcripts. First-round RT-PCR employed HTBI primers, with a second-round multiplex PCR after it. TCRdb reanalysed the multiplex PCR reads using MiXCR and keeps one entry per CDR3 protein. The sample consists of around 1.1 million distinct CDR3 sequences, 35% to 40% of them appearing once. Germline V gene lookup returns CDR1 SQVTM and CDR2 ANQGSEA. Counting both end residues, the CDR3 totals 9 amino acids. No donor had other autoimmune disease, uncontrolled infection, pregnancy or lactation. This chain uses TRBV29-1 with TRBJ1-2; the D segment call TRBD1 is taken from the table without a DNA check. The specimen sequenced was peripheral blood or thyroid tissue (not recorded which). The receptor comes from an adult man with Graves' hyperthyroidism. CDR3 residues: CSVGGGQTY.